This T cell receptor beta chain was found in a study of T cell clusters in autoimmune cytopenias. TRB was amplified from around 250 ng of peripheral blood genomic DNA per sample. The CDR3 has 19 amino acids. CDR1 is ENHRY, CDR2 SYGVKD, per germline. This clonotype is labeled medium-sized (0.01 to 0.1%) based on frequency. One tube held mixed TRB-A and TRB-B primer pools for touch-down PCR. Each CDR3 protein gets one entry in TCRdb, which reprocessed the multiplex PCR reads and gives no DNA. Its table records around 2,200 distinct CDR3 sequences. The same specimen was also included in a second study, on T cell repertoires in aging, cancer and after chemotherapy.

The TCR was taken from a human donor in good health. This sequence joins TRBV10-3 and TRBJ2-1; with no DNA, the TCRdb D assignment of TRBD2 cannot be verified. Material for sequencing was peripheral blood. The CDR3 region is CAISESGLAGATGYNEQFF.